This is a list of T cell receptor beta chains from one sample in a study of neurological immune-mediated disorders. TCRdb used MiXCR to reprocess the 5' RACE reads, holding one entry per CDR3 protein. In the table there are about 17,000 distinct CDR3 sequences, approximately 3.7% of which are singletons. Specimen: CD8+ T cells from blood. These receptors were taken from a woman between 35 and 50 years old in good health. Both conserved end residues are part of each CDR3. A D gene is named only where the DNA matches it firmly. The size entry is marked missing in some rows and otherwise reads once, few, many or a size class.

abundance: many
v_gene: TRBV5-1
len: 13
d_gene: .
j_gene: TRBJ1-1
CDR3aa: CASSEDLVVEAFF
CDR3nt: TGCGCCAGCAGCGAAGACCTAGTCGTAGAAGCTTTCTTT

abundance: many
v_gene: TRBV5-5
len: 14
d_gene: TRBD1
j_gene: TRBJ2-7
CDR3aa: CASSTRQGYYEQYF
CDR3nt: TGTGCCAGCAGCACCCGACAGGGTTACTACGAGCAGTACTTC

abundance: many
v_gene: TRBV27
len: 13
d_gene: .
j_gene: TRBJ1-2
CDR3aa: CASSYGTAYGYTF
CDR3nt: TGTGCCAGCAGTTACGGGACCGCGTATGGCTACACCTTC

abundance: many
v_gene: TRBV12-3/TRBV12-4
len: 13
d_gene: .
j_gene: TRBJ1-1
CDR3aa: CASSFRSNAEAFF
CDR3nt: TGTGCCAGCAGTTTCCGGTCTAACGCTGAAGCTTTCTTT

abundance: many
v_gene: TRBV9
len: 16
d_gene: TRBD2
j_gene: TRBJ2-1
CDR3aa: CASSAGLAPKYNEQFF
CDR3nt: TGTGCCAGCAGCGCGGGACTAGCCCCCAAGTACAATGAGCAGTTCTTC

abundance: medium-sized
v_gene: TRBV12-3/TRBV12-4
len: 15
d_gene: .
j_gene: TRBJ2-2
CDR3aa: CASRLSQANTGELFF
CDR3nt: TGTGCCAGCAGGTTATCTCAGGCTAACACCGGGGAGCTGTTTTTT

abundance: many
v_gene: TRBV28
len: 14
d_gene: TRBD2
j_gene: TRBJ2-2
CDR3aa: CASSVAGDTGELFF
CDR3nt: TGTGCCAGCAGCGTAGCGGGAGACACCGGGGAGCTGTTTTTT

abundance: many
v_gene: TRBV5-6
len: 15
d_gene: .
j_gene: TRBJ2-5
CDR3aa: CASSLLGAHLETQYF
CDR3nt: TGTGCCAGCAGCTTGCTGGGGGCGCATTTAGAGACCCAGTACTTC

abundance: many
v_gene: TRBV15
len: 15
d_gene: .
j_gene: TRBJ1-4
CDR3aa: CATSRDRGTNEKLFF
CDR3nt: TGTGCCACCAGCAGAGACAGGGGAACTAATGAAAAACTGTTTTTT

abundance: many
v_gene: TRBV15
len: 16
d_gene: .
j_gene: TRBJ2-3
CDR3aa: CATSKGQGVRTDTQYF
CDR3nt: TGTGCCACCAGCAAGGGACAAGGGGTTCGCACAGATACGCAGTATTTT

abundance: .
v_gene: TRBV29-1
len: 17
d_gene: TRBD2
j_gene: TRBJ2-1
CDR3aa: CSVVGTSGRGLENEQSF
CDR3nt: TGCAGCGTTGTCGGAACTAGCGGGAGAGGCTTAGAGAATGAGCAGTCCTTT